Following are 3 T cell receptor beta chains from one sample sequenced in a study of CD8+ T cells in alopecia areata. It was cDNA, reverse transcribed from extracted RNA, that served as the sequencing template. The method was immunoSEQ multiplex PCR; TCRdb's version includes in-frame clones alone and lacks a portion of them. The sample has some 130,000 clones, more than 40% seen once. This specimen consisted of CD8+ T cells sorted from blood, obtained at week 0. The receptors originated from a human donor with alopecia areata.

The V gene is TRBV30, the J gene TRBJ1-1; D remains unclear. Deletions cut 6 bases from V and 1 base from J, with 9 bases between. The germline V gene has CDR1 GTSNPN and CDR2 SVGIG (reference sequence). The CDR3 is 12 residues long. CDR3 in amino acids: CACDHTNTEAFF. The CDR3 DNA reads TGTGCCTGTGACCACACGAACACTGAAGCTTTCTTT.

This chain links TRBV6-5 with TRBJ2-5; D ambiguous. From germline, CDR1 is MNHEY and CDR2 SVGAGI. There are 15 residues in the CDR3. V was shortened by 5 bases and J by 2 bases, with 15 bases between the two germline ends. DNA for the CDR3: TGTGCCAGCAGTCGACACGGCGATTGGCAAGAGACCCAGTACTTC. Protein sequence: CASSRHGDWQETQYF.

In this sample, this clone turned up a few times. The chain joins TRBV29-1 to TRBJ2-5; D not resolved. V shed 6 bases and J shed 7 bases, with 15 bases lying between them. Germline CDR1 reads SQVTM; CDR2 reads ANQGSEA. This CDR3 region has 12 residues. CDR3 DNA: TGCAGCGTAGCCAGCCTGATGGGGACCCAGTACTTC. Encoded protein: CSVASLMGTQYF.